The T cell receptor beta chain under discussion was sequenced for a study of T cell repertoires in cytomegalovirus infection. This clonotype came up a few times. Its antigen remains unknown. Via MiXCR, TCRdb re-called the reads, giving one row per CDR3 protein. The sample comprises around 570,000 distinct CDR3 sequences, roughly 43% of which are singletons, and 48% rests with the top ten. J was trimmed by 10 bases and V by 7 bases; bases with no gene match: 11. The V gene's germline CDR1 is LNHDA and CDR2 SQIVND (reference sequence). CDR3 length: 15 amino acids. This receptor was identified in a human donor in good health (CMV status not recorded). Some clones in this sample may be carry-over from other donors' samples. The chain joins TRBV19 to TRBJ1-6; 9 positions match TRBD1. The sample was cultured PBMCs, taken from culture after CMV antigen stimulation. CDR3 protein: CASIASGQGNSPLHF. The CDR3 DNA is TGTGCCAGTATTGCCTCCGGACAGGGGAACTCACCCCTCCACTTT.